A single sample gave rise to the 31 T cell receptor beta chains below, sequenced in a study of cytomegalovirus exposure and HLA in healthy donors. The PCR contained 60 Vbeta and 13 Jbeta primers. Assay used: immunoSEQ multiplex PCR; TCRdb lists only in-frame clones, some missing. Of roughly 160,000 clones listed, roughly 80% are singletons. The sequencing sample was made of PBMCs. Receptor source: a man aged 35 to 55 in good health and CMV-seronegative.

The chain links TRBV30 to TRBJ1-1; D is uncertain. This CDR3 contains 13 residues. The V end lost 3 bases, the J end lost 4 bases, and 12 bases lay between the germline ends. Germline V gene data show CDR1 as GTSNPN and CDR2 as SVGIG (reference sequence). CDR3: CAWSPRLGTEAFF. CDR3 sequence (DNA): TGTGCCTGGAGCCCGCGGCTCGGCACTGAAGCTTTCTTT.

CDR3 region: CSSKPGGGATQYF. In DNA form, the CDR3 reads TGCAGCTCCAAGCCTGGCGGGGGGGCAACCCAGTACTTC. J is TRBJ2-5 and V is TRBV29-1; 9 positions match TRBD2. The V gene's germline CDR1 is SQVTM and CDR2 ANQGSEA. The CDR3 has 13 amino acids. The V segment lost 8 bases and the J segment 8 bases; nucleotides outside the gene matches: 12.

The V call is TRBV5-1, the J call TRBJ2-3, with D maybe TRBD2 (6 bases). Germline V gene sequence: CDR1 SGHRS, CDR2 YFSETQ. The V end was cut by 0 bases, the J end by 2 bases, with 16 bases between. This CDR3 is built from 17 residues. In DNA, the CDR3 is TGCGCCAGCAGCTTGGGCCATTCGGACTACCTCACAGATACGCAGTATTTT. Protein: CASSLGHSDYLTDTQYF.

Comments on this clone: This CDR3 is also generated by other DNA sequences in the sample. This chain connects TRBV6-5 to TRBJ2-3, with 8 bases fitting TRBD2. The CDR3 contains 15 residues. Germline trimming cut 3 bases from V and 2 bases from J; bases unmatched to any gene: 4. Per germline, CDR1 MNHEY and CDR2 SVGAGI. The CDR3 region has the DNA TGTGCCAGCAGTTATGGTAGCGGGGTCACAGATACGCAGTATTTT. This gives the protein CASSYGSGVTDTQYF.

V usage is TRBV27 and J usage is TRBJ1-3; maybe TRBD1 (5 bases). V lost 2 bases and J lost 0, with 8 bases in between. The CDR3 is made up of 15 amino acids. Germline CDR1 MNHEY, CDR2 SMNVEV (reference sequence). The CDR3 DNA sequence: TGTGCCAGCAGTTTACTGGACACCTCTGGAAACACCATATATTTT. Translation: CASSLLDTSGNTIYF.

V gene TRBV27 combines with J gene TRBJ2-7; a weak D match, TRBD2 (6 bases). Germline CDR1 is MNHEY and CDR2 is SMNVEV (reference sequence). V lost 1 base, J lost 3 bases, and 7 bases lay in between. The CDR3 is made up of 13 amino acids. The chain's CDR3 is CASSLFGSYEQYF. CDR3 DNA: TGTGCCAGCAGTTTATTCGGGAGCTACGAGCAGTACTTC.

The chain uses TRBV6-5 and TRBJ1-3; 7 bases are shared with TRBD1. The CDR3 runs 15 residues. Germline-derived CDR1 and CDR2 are MNHEY and SVGAGI. V dropped 4 bases and J dropped 2; count of bases not matched to a gene: 5. CDR3 DNA: TGTGCCAGCAGTTCCCTCCAGGGGGCTGGAAACACCATATATTTT. The encoded protein is CASSSLQGAGNTIYF.

This chain joins TRBV30 and TRBJ1-3; the D is unclear. Germline values: CDR1 GTSNPN, CDR2 SVGIG (reference sequence). With 0 bases removed from V and 2 bases from J, the gap between germline ends came to 5 bases. CDR3 size: 13 residues. CDR3 sequence (DNA): TGTGCCTGGAGTGTTATTACTGGAAACACCATATATTTT. Translating gives CAWSVITGNTIYF.

The chain employs TRBV7-9 and TRBJ1-1; 9 bases agree with TRBD1. V trimming: 4 bases; J trimming: 8 bases; junction bases outside the gene matches: 14. The CDR3 has 16 amino acids. Germline lookup yields CDR1 SEHNR and CDR2 FQNEAQ (reference sequence). The CDR3 sequence: CASSYPGTGNLQEAFF. CDR3 DNA: TGTGCCAGCAGCTACCCCGGGACAGGGAACCTACAAGAAGCTTTCTTT. The full variable domain, rest sourced from reference TRBV7-9 and TRBJ1-1, is DTGVSQNPRHKITKRGQNVTFRCDPISEHNRLYWYRQTLGQGPEFLTYFQNEAQLEKSRLLSDRFSAERPKGSFSTLEIQRTEQGDSAMYLCASSYPGTGNLQEAFFGQGTRLTVV.

The CDR3 region has the DNA TGCAGCGTTGGGGGTTCCACTAGCGGATACGAGCAGTACTTC. It encodes CSVGGSTSGYEQYF. The chain combines TRBV29-1 with TRBJ2-7; 8 bases match TRBD2. Looked up from germline, CDR1 is SQVTM and CDR2 is ANQGSEA. With 4 bases clipped from V and 4 bases from J, the junction kept 9 bases outside the gene matches. The CDR3 has 14 residues.

The chain uses TRBV7-9 and TRBJ2-7; 7 bases align to TRBD1. The V and J ends lost 1 base and 12 bases, in that order; junction bases with no gene match: 9. The CDR3 totals 13 residues. Germline-derived CDR1 and CDR2 are SEHNR and FQNEAQ (reference sequence). The CDR3 sequence: CASSLDTGENRYF. CDR3 bases: TGTGCCAGCAGCTTAGATACAGGGGAGAATCGGTACTTC.

J is TRBJ2-7 and V is TRBV2, with 9 positions matching TRBD2. The CDR3 runs 14 residues. The V segment lost 6 bases and the J segment 1 base; nucleotides outside the gene matches: 4. CDR1 SNHLY and CDR2 FYNNEI come from the germline V gene. The CDR3 nucleotides are TGTGCCAGCAGGAGTAGCGGGGGATCCTACGAGCAGTACTTC. This translates into CASRSSGGSYEQYF.

Notes on this clone: At one of its ends the junction is not consistent with the germline gene, which may arise from a read error. The chain has TRBV2 and TRBJ1-2; D is unresolved. The CDR3 length is 14 residues. In germline, CDR1 is SNHLY, CDR2 FYNNEI. The CDR3: CASSDSVRGSGHTF. DNA for the CDR3: TGTGCCAGCAGTGATAGTGTCCGGGGAAGTGGCCACACCTTC. The variable domain in full, completed from reference TRBV2 and TRBJ1-2, reads EPEVTQTPSHQVTQMGQEVILRCVPISNHLYFYWYRQILGQKVEFLVSFYNNEISEKSEIFDDQFSVERPDGSNFTLKIRSTKLEDSAMYFCASSDSVRGSGHTFGSGTRLTVV.

This sequence joins TRBV21-1 and TRBJ1-4; the table's TRBD1 call for D was not verified on the DNA. TRBV21-1 is annotated as a pseudogene. CDR3 length: 17 amino acids. The CDR3 spells CASSISGTRTFWEKLFF. The CDR3 coding sequence is TGTGCCAGCAGCATTTCCGGGACACGAACCTTTTGGGAAAAACTGTTTTTT.

This clone has just one count. The rearrangement joins TRBV7-2 to TRBJ1-4; D not certain. Germline V gives CDR1 SGHTA, CDR2 FQGNSA. Trimming stripped 1 base from V and 2 bases from J, with 11 bases between. The CDR3 consists of 16 residues. CDR3 nucleotide sequence: TGTGCCAGCAGCTTAGGGTTGGTTCAGACTAATGAAAAACTGTTTTTT. This translates into CASSLGLVQTNEKLFF. Full variable domain (remainder filled in from reference TRBV7-2 and TRBJ1-4): GAGVSQSPSNKVTEKGKDVELRCDPISGHTALYWYRQSLGQGLEFLIYFQGNSAPDKSGLPSDRFSAERTGGSVSTLTIQRTQQEDSAVYLCASSLGLVQTNEKLFFGSGTQLSVL.

Concerning this clone: One end of the junction is discordant with germline, which a read error may explain. The same CDR3 also results from other DNA sequences found in this sample. The gene calls are TRBV30 and TRBJ1-1; TRBD1 agrees at 8 bases. Germline CDR1 and CDR2: GTSNPN and SVGIG (reference sequence). The CDR3 spans 13 residues. Here the CDR3 reads CAWSVQGDTEAFF. The CDR3 coding sequence is TGTGCCTGGAGTGTACAGGGGGACACAGAAGCTTTCTTT.

V is TRBV5-1 and J is TRBJ1-6; 10 bases are shared with TRBD1. CDR1 is SGHRS and CDR2 is YFSETQ in the germline V gene. CDR3 length equals 16 residues. Trimming cost V 3 bases and J 10 bases; bases outside gene matches: 10. The CDR3 coding sequence is TGCGCCAGCAGCTACAGTTCCGGACAGGGGGACTCACCCCTCCACTTT. It yields the protein CASSYSSGQGDSPLHF. Full variable domain (rest looked up from reference TRBV5-1 and TRBJ1-6): KAGVTQTPRYLIKTRGQQVTLSCSPISGHRSVSWYQQTPGQGLQFLFEYFSETQRNKGNFPGRFSGRQFSNSRSEMNVSTLELGDSALYLCASSYSSGQGDSPLHFGNGTRLTVT.

The V gene is TRBV9, the J gene TRBJ1-2; D remains unclear. Germline CDR1 and CDR2: SGDLS and YYNGEE. V shed 2 bases and J shed 4 bases, with 6 bases lying between them. There are 12 residues in the CDR3. CDR3 coding DNA: TGTGCCAGCAGCGTCCTCTCCTATGGCTACACCTTC. It is translated as CASSVLSYGYTF.

A word on this clone: The junction and the germline gene differ at one end; a read error may be behind it. The V call is TRBV7-9, the J call TRBJ1-1; D is perhaps TRBD1 (5 bases). CDR1 and CDR2 from the germline V gene are SEHNR and FQNEAQ (reference sequence). The CDR3 length is 12 residues. Here the CDR3 reads CSSSQGNTEAFF. Written as DNA, the CDR3 is TGTTCCAGCAGCCAGGGGAACACTGAAGCTTTCTTT. The full variable domain, rest sourced from reference TRBV7-9 and TRBJ1-1, is DTGVSQNPRHKITKRGQNVTFRCDPISEHNRLYWYRQTLGQGPEFLTYFQNEAQLEKSRLLSDRFSAERPKGSFSTLEIQRTEQGDSAMYLCSSSQGNTEAFFGQGTRLTVV.

The chain couples TRBV7-2 to TRBJ2-2; 9 bases align to TRBD1. V dropped 3 bases and J dropped 4; count of bases not matched to a gene: 6. This CDR3 contains 16 residues. CDR1 is SGHTA and CDR2 is FQGNSA in the germline V gene. DNA of the CDR3: TGTGCCAGCAGCTTGGGGACAGGGATGAGCACCGGGGAGCTGTTTTTT. This encodes CASSLGTGMSTGELFF.

The chain combines TRBV10-3 with TRBJ1-1, with D tentatively TRBD1 (5 bases). Trimming took 7 bases from V and 11 from J, leaving 20 bases between them. The CDR3 spans 13 residues. In germline, CDR1 is ENHRY, CDR2 SYGVKD. CDR3 DNA sequence: TGTGCCATCACTAAGACAGTGGTAGAAGATGCTTTCTTT. Protein: CAITKTVVEDAFF.

The chain employs TRBV7-9 and TRBJ2-7; D is unclear. Trimming removed 4 bases from V and 4 bases from J, with 17 bases in between. The CDR3 is made up of 15 amino acids. CDR1 is SEHNR, CDR2 FQNEAQ, per germline (reference sequence). The CDR3, as DNA: TGTGCCAGCAGCTCACTGATTACCTCGCCGTACGAGCAGTACTTC. It encodes CASSSLITSPYEQYF.

This clone was detected only a few times. V is TRBV28 and J is TRBJ2-7; 10 nucleotides line up with TRBD1. Germline values: CDR1 MDHEN, CDR2 SYDVKM. V lost 5 bases and J lost 5; bases outside the gene matches: 12. The CDR3 extends over 16 amino acids. CDR3 residues: CASSSNPGQGRNEQYF. CDR3 DNA sequence: TGTGCCAGCAGTAGCAACCCGGGACAGGGGAGAAACGAGCAGTACTTC.

V usage is TRBV27 and J usage is TRBJ2-7; tentatively, D is TRBD1 (5 bases). The CDR3 covers 11 residues. Trimming stripped 6 bases from V and 6 bases from J, with 9 bases between. Germline V gene lookup returns CDR1 MNHEY and CDR2 SMNVEV (reference sequence). CDR3: CASRSTGEQYF. The DNA of the CDR3 is TGTGCCAGCAGGTCAACAGGCGAGCAGTACTTC.

This clone was counted once. The rearrangement links TRBV28 to TRBJ2-7, with D perhaps matching TRBD2 (5 bases). The length of the CDR3 is 14 residues. Germline loops: CDR1 MDHEN, CDR2 SYDVKM. Trimming stripped 4 bases from V and 8 bases from J, with 18 bases between. The CDR3 bases are TGTGCCAGCAGTTCCCCCCGAGACGGAGGTCAGCAGTACTTC. It yields the protein CASSSPRDGGQQYF.

This chain joins TRBV4-1 and TRBJ2-7; 8 nucleotides agree with TRBD2. Germline loops: CDR1 MGHRA, CDR2 YSYEKL. The CDR3 length is 17 residues. The trim removed 0 bases at V and 6 bases at J, leaving 13 bases unmatched. The CDR3 here is CASSQDGGRGVAGEQYF. In DNA, the CDR3 is TGCGCCAGCAGCCAAGATGGAGGGCGGGGGGTCGCGGGCGAGCAGTACTTC.

This sequence joins TRBV7-2 and TRBJ2-7, with 8 bases fitting TRBD2. The germline gives CDR1 SGHTA, CDR2 FQGNSA. V was pared by 5 bases and J by 3 bases, with 18 bases of the junction left unmatched. This CDR3 region has 18 residues. DNA of the CDR3: TGTGCCAGCAGCCGCGGGGGGAGACCTTTCGGGAGGGACTACGAGCAGTACTTC. Protein: CASSRGGRPFGRDYEQYF.

The CDR3 loop reads CASSPGTAYGYTF. The CDR3 region has the DNA TGTGCCAGCAGCCCCGGGACAGCTTATGGCTACACCTTC. V gene TRBV14 combines with J gene TRBJ1-2, with 7 bases aligning to TRBD1. The CDR3 has 13 residues. The V gene end was trimmed by 4 bases and the J gene end by 5 bases; junction bases not matched to a gene: 4. Germline loops: CDR1 SGHDN, CDR2 FVKESK.

The chain carries TRBV6-1 and TRBJ1-6; TRBD1 is a possible D gene (5 bases). Germline V lookup: CDR1 MNHNS, CDR2 SASEGT. This CDR3 is built from 15 residues. V lost 3 bases to trimming and J lost 4 bases, with 10 bases between them. This CDR3 is CASSEEGLYNSPLHF. The CDR3 DNA reads as TGTGCCAGCAGTGAGGAGGGACTATATAATTCACCCCTCCACTTT.

The gene calls are TRBV6-5 and TRBJ2-1; 12 nucleotides match TRBD2. CDR1 MNHEY and CDR2 SVGAGI come from the germline V gene. The J segment lost 7 bases and the V segment lost 4 bases, leaving 8 bases of the junction unmatched. The CDR3 has 16 residues. This chain's CDR3 is CASSSRLAGAGNEQFF. The CDR3 DNA is TGTGCCAGCAGTTCAAGACTAGCGGGGGCCGGGAATGAGCAGTTCTTC.

This clone was observed a single time. DNA of the CDR3: TGTGCCAGCAGTTTCAGGGACAACTACGAGCAGTACTTC. This sequence encodes CASSFRDNYEQYF. V gene TRBV28 combines with J gene TRBJ2-7; TRBD1 is a possible D gene (6 bases). Germline CDR1 and CDR2: MDHEN and SYDVKM. V lost 3 bases and J 3 bases, leaving 9 bases between the germline ends. The CDR3 covers 13 residues.